This T cell receptor beta chain derives from a study of T cells in Graves' hyperthyroidism and ophthalmopathy. V gave up 0 bases and J gave up 6 bases, with 12 bases separating them. Looked up from germline, CDR1 is MNHEY and CDR2 is SVGEGT. The CDR3 is 14 amino acids. Points from the study as a whole: Through a model of 13 V-J features, ophthalmopathy was separated from stable hyperthyroidism. Blood samples included most of the expanded thyroid clonotypes exceeding 0.001. Ophthalmopathy was identified by the model a median approximately 6.4 months ahead of onset.

Amplified TCR beta CDR3 regions derived from RNA transcripts. The HTBI primer set was used in a first-round RT-PCR of the TCR CDR3. TCRdb re-called the multiplex PCR reads with MiXCR, one entry per CDR3 protein. Here the sample spans hundreds of thousands of distinct CDR3 sequences, around a quarter being singletons. At least ten counts were recorded for this clonotype. What it binds is unknown. The sequence came from a woman in her twenties or thirties with Graves' ophthalmopathy. J is TRBJ2-7 and V is TRBV6-2 or TRBV6-3; possibly TRBD2 for D (7 bases). Sequenced material: blood. DNA of the CDR3: TGTGCCAGCAGTTACTCCCAAGGGGGGGCCGAGCAGTACTTC. Amino acid sequence: CASSYSQGGAEQYF.